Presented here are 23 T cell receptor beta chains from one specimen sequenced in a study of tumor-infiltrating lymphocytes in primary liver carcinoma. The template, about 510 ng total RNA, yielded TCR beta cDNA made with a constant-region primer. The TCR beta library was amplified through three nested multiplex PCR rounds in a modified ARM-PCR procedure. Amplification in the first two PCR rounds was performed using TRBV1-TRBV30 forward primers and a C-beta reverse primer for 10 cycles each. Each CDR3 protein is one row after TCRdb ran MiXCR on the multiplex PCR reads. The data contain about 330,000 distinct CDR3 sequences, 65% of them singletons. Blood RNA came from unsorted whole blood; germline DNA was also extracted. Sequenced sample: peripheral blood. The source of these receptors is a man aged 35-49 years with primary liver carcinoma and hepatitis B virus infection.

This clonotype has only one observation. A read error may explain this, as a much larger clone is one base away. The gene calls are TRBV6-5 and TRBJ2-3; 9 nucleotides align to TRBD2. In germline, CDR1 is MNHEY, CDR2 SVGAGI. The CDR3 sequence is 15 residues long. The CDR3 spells CASSALAGSTDTKYF. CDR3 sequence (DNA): TGTGCCAGCAGTGCTCTAGCGGGAAGCACAGATACGAAGTATTTT.

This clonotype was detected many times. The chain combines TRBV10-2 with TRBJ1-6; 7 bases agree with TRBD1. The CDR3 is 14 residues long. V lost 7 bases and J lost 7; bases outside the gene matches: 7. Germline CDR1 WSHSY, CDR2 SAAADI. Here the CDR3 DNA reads TGCGCCAGCACCCCGGGACAGTTAAATTCACCCCTCCACTTT. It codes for CASTPGQLNSPLHF.

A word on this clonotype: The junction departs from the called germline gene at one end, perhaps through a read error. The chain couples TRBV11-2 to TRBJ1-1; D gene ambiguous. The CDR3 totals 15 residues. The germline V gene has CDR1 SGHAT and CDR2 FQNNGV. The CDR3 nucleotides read TGTGCCAGCACCTTAGATTTACGTTTAAGCACTGAAGCTTTCTTT. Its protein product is CASTLDLRLSTEAFF.

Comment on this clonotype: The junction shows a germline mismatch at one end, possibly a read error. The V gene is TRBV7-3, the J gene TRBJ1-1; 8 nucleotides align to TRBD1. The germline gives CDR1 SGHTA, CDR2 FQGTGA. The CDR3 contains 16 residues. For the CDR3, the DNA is TGTTCCAGCAGCCTAACCGGGGACAGGCTTAACACTGAAGCTTTCTTT. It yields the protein CSSSLTGDRLNTEAFF.

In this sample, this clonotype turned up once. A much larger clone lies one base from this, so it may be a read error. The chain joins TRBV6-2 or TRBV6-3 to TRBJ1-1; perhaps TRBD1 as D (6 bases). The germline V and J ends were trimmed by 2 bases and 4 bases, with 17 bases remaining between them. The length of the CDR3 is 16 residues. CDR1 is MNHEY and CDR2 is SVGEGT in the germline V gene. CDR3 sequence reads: CASSYPRRGRITEAFF. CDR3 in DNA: TGTGCCAGCAGTTACCCACGAAGGGGGAGGATCACTGAAGCTTTCTTT.

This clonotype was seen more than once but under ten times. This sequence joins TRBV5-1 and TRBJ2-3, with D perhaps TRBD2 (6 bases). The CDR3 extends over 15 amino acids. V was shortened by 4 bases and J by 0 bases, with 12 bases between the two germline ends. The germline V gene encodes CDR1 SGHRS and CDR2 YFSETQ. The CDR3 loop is CASSLDYTSTDTQYF. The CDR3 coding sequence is TGCGCCAGCAGCCTGGACTATACTAGCACAGATACGCAGTATTTT.

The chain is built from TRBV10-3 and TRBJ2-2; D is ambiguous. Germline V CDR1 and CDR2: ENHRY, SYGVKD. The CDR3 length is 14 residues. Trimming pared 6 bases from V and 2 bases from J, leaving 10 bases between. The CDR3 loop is CAIRLRKNTGELFF. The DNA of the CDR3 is TGTGCCATCAGACTCCGGAAAAACACCGGGGAGCTGTTTTTT.

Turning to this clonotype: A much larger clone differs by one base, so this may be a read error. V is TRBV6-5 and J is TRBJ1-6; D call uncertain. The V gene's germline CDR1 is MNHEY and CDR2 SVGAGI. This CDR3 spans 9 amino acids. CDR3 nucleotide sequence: TGTGCCGCCGGTTCACCCCTCAACTTT. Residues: CAAGSPLNF.

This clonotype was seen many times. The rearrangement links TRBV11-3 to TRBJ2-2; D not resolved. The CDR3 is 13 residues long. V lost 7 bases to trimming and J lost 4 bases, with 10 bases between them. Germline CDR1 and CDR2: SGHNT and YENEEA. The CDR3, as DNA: TGTGCCAGCAATATAGCACCCACCGGGGAGCTGTTTTTT. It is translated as CASNIAPTGELFF. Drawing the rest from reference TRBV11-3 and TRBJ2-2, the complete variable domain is EAGVVQSPRYKIIEKKQPVAFWCNPISGHNTLYWYLQNLGQGPELLIRYENEEAVDDSQLPKDRFSAERLKGVDSTLKIQPAELGDSAVYLCASNIAPTGELFFGEGSRLTVL.

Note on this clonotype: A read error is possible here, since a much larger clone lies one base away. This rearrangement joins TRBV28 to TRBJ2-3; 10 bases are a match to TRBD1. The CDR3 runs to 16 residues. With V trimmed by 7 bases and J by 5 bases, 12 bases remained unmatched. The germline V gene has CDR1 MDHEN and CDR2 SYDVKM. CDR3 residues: CASTLARTGGRDTQYF. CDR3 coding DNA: TGTGCCAGCACCCTAGCCCGGACAGGGGGAAGAGATACGCAGTATTTT.

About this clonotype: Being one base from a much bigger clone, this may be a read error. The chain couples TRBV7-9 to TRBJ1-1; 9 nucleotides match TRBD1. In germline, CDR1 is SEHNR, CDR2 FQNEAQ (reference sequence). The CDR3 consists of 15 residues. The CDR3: CAGSTRTGANTEAFF. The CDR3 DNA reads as TGTGCCGGCAGCACACGGACAGGGGCGAACACTGAAGCTTTCTTT.

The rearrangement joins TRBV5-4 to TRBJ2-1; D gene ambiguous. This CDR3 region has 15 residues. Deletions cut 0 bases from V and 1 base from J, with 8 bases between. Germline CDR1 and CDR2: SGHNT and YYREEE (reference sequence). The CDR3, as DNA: TGTGCCAGCAGCTTGGAAGATGGTTCCTACAATGAGCAGTTCTTC. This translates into CASSLEDGSYNEQFF.

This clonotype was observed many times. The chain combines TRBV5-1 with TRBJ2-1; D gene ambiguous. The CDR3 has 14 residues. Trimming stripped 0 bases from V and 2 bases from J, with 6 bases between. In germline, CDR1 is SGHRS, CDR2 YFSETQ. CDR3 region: CASSLAPTYNEQFF. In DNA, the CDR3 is TGCGCCAGCAGCTTGGCCCCGACCTACAATGAGCAGTTCTTC.

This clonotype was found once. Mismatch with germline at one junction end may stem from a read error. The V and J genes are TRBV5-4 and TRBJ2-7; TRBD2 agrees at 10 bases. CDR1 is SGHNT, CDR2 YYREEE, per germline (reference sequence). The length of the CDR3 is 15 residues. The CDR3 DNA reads TGTGCCAGCAGCTTGAGCGGACTAGCGGCTTACGGGCAGTACTTC. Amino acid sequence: CASSLSGLAAYGQYF. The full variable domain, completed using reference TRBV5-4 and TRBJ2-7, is ETGVTQSPTHLIKTRGQQVTLRCSSQSGHNTVSWYQQALGQGPQFIFQYYREEENGRGNFPPRFSGLQFPNYSSELNVNALELDDSALYLCASSLSGLAAYGQYFGPGTRLTVT.

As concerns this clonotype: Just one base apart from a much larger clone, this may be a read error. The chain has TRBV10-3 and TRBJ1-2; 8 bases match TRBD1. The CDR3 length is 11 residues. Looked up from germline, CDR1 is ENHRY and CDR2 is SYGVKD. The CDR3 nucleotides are TGTGACCCGCAGGGGGCTTTTGGCTACACCTTC. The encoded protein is CDPQGAFGYTF.

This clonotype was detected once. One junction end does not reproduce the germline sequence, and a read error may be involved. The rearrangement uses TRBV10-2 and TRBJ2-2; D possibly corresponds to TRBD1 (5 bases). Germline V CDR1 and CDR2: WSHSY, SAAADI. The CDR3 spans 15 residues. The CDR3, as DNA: TGCGACAGCAGTGAGCCGCAGGGGAACACCGGGGAGCTGTTTTTT. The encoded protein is CDSSEPQGNTGELFF.

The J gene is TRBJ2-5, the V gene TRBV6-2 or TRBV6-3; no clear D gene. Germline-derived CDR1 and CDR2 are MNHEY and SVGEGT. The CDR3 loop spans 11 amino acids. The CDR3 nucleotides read TGTGCTATTCACCAGGAAGAGACCCAGTACTTC. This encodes CAIHQEETQYF.

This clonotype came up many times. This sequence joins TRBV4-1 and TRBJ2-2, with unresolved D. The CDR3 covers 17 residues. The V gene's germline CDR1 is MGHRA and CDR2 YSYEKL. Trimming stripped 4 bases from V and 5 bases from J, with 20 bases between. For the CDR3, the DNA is TGCGCCAGCAGCCCTCGGGCGTCATCGGATCGGACCGGGGAGCTGTTTTTT. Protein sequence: CASSPRASSDRTGELFF.

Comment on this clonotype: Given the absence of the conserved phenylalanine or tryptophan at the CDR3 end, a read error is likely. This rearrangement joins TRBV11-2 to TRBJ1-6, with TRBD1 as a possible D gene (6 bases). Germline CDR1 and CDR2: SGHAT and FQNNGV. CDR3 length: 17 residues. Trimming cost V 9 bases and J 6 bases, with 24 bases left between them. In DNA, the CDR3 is TGTGCCAGAAGCCTATCGTTGGACAGCCCTATTAATTCACCCCTCCACTCT. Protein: CARSLSLDSPINSPLHS.

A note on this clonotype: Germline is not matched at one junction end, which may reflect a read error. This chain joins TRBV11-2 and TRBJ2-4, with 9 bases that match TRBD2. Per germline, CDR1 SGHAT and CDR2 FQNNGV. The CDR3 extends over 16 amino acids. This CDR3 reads CASIQTSGLAKNIQYF. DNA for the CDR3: TGTGCCAGCATCCAAACTAGCGGGTTGGCCAAAAACATCCAGTACTTC. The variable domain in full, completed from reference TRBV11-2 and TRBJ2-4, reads EAGVAQSPRYKIIEKRQSVAFWCNPISGHATLYWYQQILGQGPKLLIQFQNNGVVDDSQLPKDRFSAERLKGVDSTLKIQPAKLEDSAVYLCASIQTSGLAKNIQYFGAGTRLSVL.

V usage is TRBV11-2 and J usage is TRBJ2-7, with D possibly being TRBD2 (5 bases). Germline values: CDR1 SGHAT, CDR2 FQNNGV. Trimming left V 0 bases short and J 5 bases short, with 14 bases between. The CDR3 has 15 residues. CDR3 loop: CASSLDLAGVHEQYF. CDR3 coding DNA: TGTGCCAGCAGCTTAGATTTGGCCGGGGTCCACGAGCAGTACTTC. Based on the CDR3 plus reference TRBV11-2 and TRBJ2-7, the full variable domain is EAGVAQSPRYKIIEKRQSVAFWCNPISGHATLYWYQQILGQGPKLLIQFQNNGVVDDSQLPKDRFSAERLKGVDSTLKIQPAKLEDSAVYLCASSLDLAGVHEQYFGPGTRLTVT.

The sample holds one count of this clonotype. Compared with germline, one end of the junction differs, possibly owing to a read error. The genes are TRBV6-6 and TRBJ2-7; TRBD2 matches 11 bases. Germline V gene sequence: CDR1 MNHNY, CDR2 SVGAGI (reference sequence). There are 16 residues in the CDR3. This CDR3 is CANSYIGTSGYYEQYF. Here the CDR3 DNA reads TGTGCCAACAGTTACATCGGGACTAGCGGCTACTACGAGCAGTACTTC.

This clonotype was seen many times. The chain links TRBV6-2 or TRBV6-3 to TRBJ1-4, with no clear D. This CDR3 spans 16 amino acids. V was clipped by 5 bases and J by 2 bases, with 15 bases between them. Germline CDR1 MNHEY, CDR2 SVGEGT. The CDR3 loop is CASSDQRRRTNEKLFF. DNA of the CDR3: TGTGCCAGCAGTGACCAGCGGCGGCGGACTAATGAAAAACTGTTTTTT.